This TCR beta chain was captured in a study of T cell changes during pregnancy in multiple sclerosis. Assay: immunoSEQ multiplex PCR; the TCRdb copy retains only in-frame clones and omits some. The data contain about 40,000 clones, almost 95% of them singletons. The CDR3 consists of 15 residues. The sample was CD4+ T cells from peripheral blood mononuclear cells, taken before pregnancy. This clonotype was obtained from a female donor with multiple sclerosis, enrolled in a pregnancy study. The chain couples TRBV21-1 to TRBJ2-7; no check of the table's D call, TRBD2, against the DNA was made. TRBV21-1 is marked as a pseudogene. CDR3 nucleotide sequence: TGTGCCAGCAGCCCTATTAGTCACTGCTGCGGCGAGCAGTACTTC. It encodes CASSPISHCCGEQYF.